The rows below give T cell receptor beta chains drawn from one sample of a study of cytomegalovirus exposure and HLA in healthy donors. Here immunoSEQ multiplex PCR was the method, and the copy in TCRdb shows in-frame clones only, minus some. The sample carries approximately 270,000 clones, roughly 90% recorded once. The sequenced sample consisted of PBMCs. The receptors shown here come from a man aged 18 to 29 in good health and CMV-seropositive. Each CDR3 is given with its conserved first and last residue. The D gene is left open where the match is weak. Rows may omit the clone size; those that give it use once, few, many or a size class.

j_call | cdr3_length | clone_size | d_call | v_call | cdr3_nt | cdr3_aa
TRBJ1-5 | 13 | - | - | TRBV7-8 | TGTGCCAGCAGCTCCTACAGGGATCGGCCCCAGCATTTT | CASSSYRDRPQHF
TRBJ1-2 | 14 | - | - | TRBV7-9 | TGTGCCAGCAGCTTACCGACGGATCCCTATGGCTACACCTTC | CASSLPTDPYGYTF
TRBJ2-7 | 13 | - | TRBD1 | TRBV28 | TGTGCCAGCACCGCGACAGGGCTGCTTCGGCAGTACTTC | CASTATGLLRQYF
TRBJ1-1 | 14 | - | TRBD1 | TRBV5-1 | TGCGCCAGCAGCTTGGTTTCAGGGGGCACTGAAGCTTTCTTT | CASSLVSGGTEAFF
TRBJ1-2 | 15 | few | - | TRBV6-6 | TGTGCCACAAGTCCAACGAAAAACAGGGACTATGGCTACACCTTC | CATSPTKNRDYGYTF
TRBJ1-2 | 14 | - | - | TRBV28 | TGTGCCAGCAGTTCCGTACCTGAGTTTTATGGCTACACCTTC | CASSSVPEFYGYTF
TRBJ1-1 | 12 | - | TRBD1 | TRBV2 | TGTGCCACCCGACAGGGTCCAAGTGAAGCTTTCTTT | CATRQGPSEAFF
TRBJ1-3 | 14 | - | TRBD1 | TRBV28 | TGTGCCAGCAGTTTACTGGACAGGGAGAACACCATATATTTT | CASSLLDRENTIYF
TRBJ1-2 | 13 | - | TRBD1 | TRBV2 | TGTGCCAGCAGTACAGGGGTATGGTATGGCTACACCTTC | CASSTGVWYGYTF
TRBJ2-7 | 13 | once | - | TRBV27 | TGTGCCAGCAGTTTCTCGACAGGCTACGAGCAGTACTTC | CASSFSTGYEQYF
TRBJ1-1 | 15 | - | - | TRBV6-5 | TGTGCCAGCAGTTACTCGGGCACTGTGAACACTGAAGCTTTCTTT | CASSYSGTVNTEAFF
TRBJ2-3 | 12 | - | TRBD2 | TRBV2 | TGTGCCAGCGGGACTAGTATAGATACGCAGTATTTT | CASGTSIDTQYF
TRBJ2-2 | 16 | few | TRBD2 | TRBV4-1 | TGCGCCAGCACCCTAGCGGGAGCTTCGAACACCGGGGAGCTGTTTTTT | CASTLAGASNTGELFF
TRBJ1-4 | 15 | once | - | TRBV7-2 | TGTGCCAGCAGCCCTCACAGGAGAACTAATGAAAAACTGTTTTTT | CASSPHRRTNEKLFF
TRBJ2-2 | 16 | - | - | TRBV15 | TGTGCCACCAGACGGGGGCGACCCACTGGGTCCGGGGAGCTGTTTTTT | CATRRGRPTGSGELFF
TRBJ2-4 | 13 | - | - | TRBV27 | TGTGCCAGCAGTTTGACAGCGCAAAACATTCAGTACTTC | CASSLTAQNIQYF
TRBJ2-6 | 18 | once | - | TRBV7-6 | TGTGCCAGCAGCGATCTACGTATCTCACAAAGTCGGGCCAACGTCCTGACTTTC | CASSDLRISQSRANVLTF
TRBJ2-1 | 16 | - | TRBD2 | TRBV6-6 | TGTGCCAGCAGAAAACTAGCGGGAGGGCTTAAGGATGAGCAGTTCTTC | CASRKLAGGLKDEQFF
TRBJ2-5 | 13 | - | TRBD1 | TRBV28 | TGTGCCAGCAGTCCAGGGGGCCGGGTGACCCAGTACTTC | CASSPGGRVTQYF
TRBJ2-3 | 14 | once | - | TRBV2 | TGTGCCAGCAGTGGGCAGAGCGGCACAGATACGCAGTATTTT | CASSGQSGTDTQYF
TRBJ2-7 | 16 | - | - | TRBV7-3 | TGTGCCAGCAGCCCGAAGGGGGGTAGTTCGTCCTACGAGCAGTACTTC | CASSPKGGSSSYEQYF
TRBJ1-2 | 14 | - | - | TRBV28 | TGTGCCAGCAGTTTAATCCCAGAATACTATGGCTACACCTTC | CASSLIPEYYGYTF
TRBJ1-2 | 12 | - | - | TRBV19 | TGTGCCAGTAGTACCGGGGGGCTCGGCTACACCTTC | CASSTGGLGYTF
TRBJ2-7 | 13 | - | TRBD2 | TRBV19 | TGTGCCAGTAGTGCTAGCGGCCCCTACGAGCAGTACTTC | CASSASGPYEQYF
TRBJ1-2 | 14 | - | - | TRBV6-1 | TGTGCCAGCACCAAGGGACACGGGTCCTATGGCTACACCTTC | CASTKGHGSYGYTF
TRBJ2-1 | 15 | - | TRBD2 | TRBV7-8 | TGTGCCAGCAGCTTAAGACTAGCGGGGGACAATGAGCAGTTCTTC | CASSLRLAGDNEQFF
TRBJ1-5 | 15 | - | - | TRBV7-9 | TGTGCCAGCAGCTTACAAGGGGGAAACGATCAGCCCCAGCATTTT | CASSLQGGNDQPQHF
TRBJ2-7 | 14 | - | - | TRBV27 | TGTGCCAGCAGTTTCCTCGGGACTTTTTACGAGCAGTACTTC | CASSFLGTFYEQYF
TRBJ2-4 | 14 | - | - | TRBV11-1 | TGTGCCAGCAGCCCCGAATTAGCCAAAAACATTCAGTACTTC | CASSPELAKNIQYF
TRBJ2-7 | 16 | - | - | TRBV27 | TGTGCCAGCAGTCCCGTCCCCGGGGCAGCAGTCTACGAGCAGTACTTC | CASSPVPGAAVYEQYF
TRBJ1-5 | 15 | - | - | TRBV2 | TGTGCCAGCAGTCTTCTGGGCTATAGCAATCAGCCCCAGCATTTT | CASSLLGYSNQPQHF
TRBJ2-5 | 16 | - | - | TRBV11-3 | TGTGCCAGCAGCTTAGGATCGGCAGGCCACCAAGAGACCCAGTACTTC | CASSLGSAGHQETQYF
TRBJ1-5 | 16 | - | TRBD1 | TRBV19 | TGTGCCAGTAGTAGGCCCCAGGGGGTGGGCAATCAGCCCCAGCATTTT | CASSRPQGVGNQPQHF
TRBJ2-7 | 17 | - | - | TRBV10-3 | TGTGCCATCAGTGAGACTCCCGGACTGTATGGGGGCTACGAGCAGTACTTC | CAISETPGLYGGYEQYF
TRBJ1-4 | 15 | - | - | TRBV19 | TGTGCCAGTAGTATACAGGGGCAGGGAATCGAAAAACTGTTTTTT | CASSIQGQGIEKLFF
TRBJ2-3 | 14 | - | - | TRBV18 | TGTGCCAGCTCACCACCAGGGACGACAGATACGCAGTATTTT | CASSPPGTTDTQYF
TRBJ2-1 | 11 | - | - | TRBV20-1 | TGCAGTGCTAGTCGGGAGTGGGAGCAGTTCTTC | CSASREWEQFF
TRBJ2-7 | 13 | - | - | TRBV6-5 | TGTGCCAGCAACGGGGGCAGGGGTTACGAGCAGTACTTC | CASNGGRGYEQYF
TRBJ1-1 | 13 | - | - | TRBV5-6 | TGTGCCAGCAGCCTGGACAGGAACACTGAAGCTTTCTTT | CASSLDRNTEAFF
TRBJ2-1 | 13 | few | - | TRBV7-2 | TGTGCCAGCAGCTCCTACCAAGGTGGTGAGCAGTTCTTC | CASSSYQGGEQFF
TRBJ2-7 | 14 | - | - | TRBV28 | TGTGCCAGCAGTTTATGGGGGCGCCGGTACGAGCAGTACTTC | CASSLWGRRYEQYF
TRBJ2-1 | 12 | - | - | TRBV2 | TGTGCCAGCAATCGAAACCACAATGAGCAGTTCTTC | CASNRNHNEQFF
TRBJ2-1 | 13 | - | - | TRBV11-3 | TGTCCCCGGACGTTGCTAGACTACAATGAGCAGTTCTTC | CPRTLLDYNEQFF
TRBJ2-5 | 15 | - | - | TRBV28 | TGTGCCAGCAGTTTACCAGGGGGGTACCAAGAGACCCAGTACTTC | CASSLPGGYQETQYF
TRBJ2-5 | 16 | once | TRBD1 | TRBV5-6 | TGTGCCAGCAGCTTGCTCGGGACAGGGGGCTCGAAGACCCAGTACTTC | CASSLLGTGGSKTQYF
TRBJ2-5 | 12 | - | - | TRBV7-2 | TGTGCCAGCAGCTTTAGGCGGGAGACCCAGTACTTC | CASSFRRETQYF
TRBJ1-2 | 13 | - | TRBD1 | TRBV6-5 | TGTGCCAGCAGACGGGACAGTAACTATGGCTACACCTTC | CASRRDSNYGYTF
TRBJ1-1 | 15 | once | - | TRBV9 | TGTGCCAGCAGCGTAGCTCCAGGTTTGAACACTGAAGCTTTCTTT | CASSVAPGLNTEAFF